These T cell receptor beta chains were read from a single sample in a study of OX40 agonist ivuxolimab in advanced cancers. Some clones are missing from TCRdb's copy, which holds only in-frame ones; the method was immunoSEQ multiplex PCR. The sample shows tens of thousands of clones, about 90% of them seen only once. Specimen: CD4+ or CD8+ T cells sorted from blood, collected in a trial of the OX40 agonist ivuxolimab. These receptors came from an adult with an advanced solid tumor such as melanoma, head and neck, liver or kidney cancer. The CDR3 runs from the conserved cysteine through the conserved F or W. D genes are given only for firm matches. Clone size is not always given. Where it is, it says once, few, many or a class for expanded clones.

NA,TRBV19,TRBJ2-1,NA,TGTGCCAGTGGGCAGGCAACATACAATGAGCAGTTCTTC,CASGQATYNEQFF
once,TRBV5-6,TRBJ1-5,NA,TGTGCCAGCAGCTTGACCGGGGGTCCCCTCCTTGATCAGCCCCAGCATTTT,CASSLTGGPLLDQPQHF
NA,TRBV30,TRBJ2-7,TRBD2,TGTGCCTGGAGTTCCGGGGAGGGTCGTATGCAGTACTTC,CAWSSGEGRMQYF
NA,TRBV6-1,TRBJ1-6,TRBD1,TGTGCCAGCCAACAGGGGGCGATGGATTCACCCCTCCACTTT,CASQQGAMDSPLHF
NA,TRBV6-1,TRBJ1-4,NA,TGTGCCAGCAGTGATAGCACTACAAATGAAAAACTGTTTTTT,CASSDSTTNEKLFF
NA,TRBV10-3,TRBJ2-7,NA,TGTGCCACCTTAGAATTACAGGGCGCCGAGCAGTACTTC,CATLELQGAEQYF
NA,TRBV14,TRBJ2-3,NA,TGTGCCAGCAGCCAGCTCGTGGGAGGTGGAACAGATACGCAGTATTTT,CASSQLVGGGTDTQYF
NA,TRBV6-5,TRBJ2-7,NA,TGTGCCAGTGGGACGGGCTCCTACGAGCAGTACTTC,CASGTGSYEQYF
once,TRBV19,TRBJ2-1,NA,TGTGCCAGTAGTCCTCAATTGAGCTCAGGGGAGCAGTTCTTC,CASSPQLSSGEQFF
NA,TRBV20-1,TRBJ1-1,NA,TGCAGACGTACCAGGGGAACTGAAGCTTTCTTT,CRRTRGTEAFF
once,TRBV19,TRBJ2-2,TRBD1,TGTGCCACCAGGACAGGGGCAAATTCCGGGGAGCTGTTTTTT,CATRTGANSGELFF
NA,TRBV7-9,TRBJ2-6,NA,TGTGCCAGCAGCTTAGAGTACAGCTCTGGGGCCAACGTCCTGACTTTC,CASSLEYSSGANVLTF
NA,TRBV7-3,TRBJ2-1,TRBD2,TGTGCCAGCAGCTTACATCCGGCGGGAGTTAAAGGTGAGCAGTTCTTC,CASSLHPAGVKGEQFF
once,TRBV19,TRBJ1-5,TRBD1,TGTGCCAGTAGGAGGACAGGGGCGAGCAATCAGCCCCAGCATTTT,CASRRTGASNQPQHF
NA,TRBV6-7,TRBJ2-7,TRBD2,TGTGCCAGCAGTTACGTGGGGGGGGAATCTCACGAGCAGTACTTC,CASSYVGGESHEQYF
once,TRBV18,TRBJ1-1,TRBD1,TGTGCCAGCTCACTTCAAGGGACAGGGACCGAAGCTTTCTTT,CASSLQGTGTEAFF
NA,TRBV6-1,TRBJ2-5,TRBD2,TGTGCCAGCAGTGAGATGTCTAGCGGGAGTTGGGCCCAGTACTTC,CASSEMSSGSWAQYF
NA,TRBV5-1,TRBJ1-1,NA,TGCGCCAGCAGCTTGGACTGGACTCGTACTGAAGCTTTCTTT,CASSLDWTRTEAFF
once,TRBV10-1,TRBJ2-1,TRBD1,TGCGCCAGCAGTGTGGTTGTGTGGACAGGGTTTGAGGTCTTC,CASSVVVWTGFEVF
NA,TRBV19,TRBJ1-2,TRBD1,TGTGCCAGTAGTATTGAGGGACAGATGCTATTTGACTATGGCTACACCTTC,CASSIEGQMLFDYGYTF
once,TRBV7-2,TRBJ2-4,NA,TGTGCCAGCAGCTTAGTTGGGGCCCGTATTCAGTACTTC,CASSLVGARIQYF
NA,TRBV11-3,TRBJ2-1,NA,TGTGCCAGCAGCCCCGGCCGCGGGGCCGCTGCGATTGAGCAGTTCTTC,CASSPGRGAAAIEQFF
once,TRBV29-1,TRBJ2-7,TRBD1,TGCAGCGTCTACGGACAGGCACCCGAGCAGTACTTC,CSVYGQAPEQYF